What follows describes a single T cell receptor beta chain. It has no known antigen specificity. No much larger clone exists at a distance of one base, and base qualities are not known. Using the deep immunoSEQ assay, TCR CDR3 regions were amplified from genomic DNA by multiplex PCR. For each cell subset, the extracted genomic DNA was distributed evenly across all wells of several immunoSEQ 96-well plates, and each plate served as one replicate. For sorted subsets, approximately 200 ng of genomic DNA, equivalent to roughly 33,000 T cell genomes, went into each replicate PCR. Purified libraries were quantified with a Qubit 3.0 fluorometer, sized on a Bioanalyzer 2100, and re-quantified with the KAPA Library Quantification kit. Every immunoSEQ 96-well plate was sequenced on a separate single-read 150-cycle Illumina NextSeq 550 flow cell. As for the original processing: Because only junctional sequences without quality scores were contained in the immunoSEQ output, filtering matching that applied to full-length reads could not be performed. To assign V/J genes and CDR3, sequences were annotated using PyIR, a Python wrapper for IgBLAST v1.9, with IMGT germline references. Reads with weak V/J assignments (E-value above 1e-6), missing CDR3, stop codons, out-of-frame junctions, or ambiguous translated residues were removed. V3J clonotypes were defined as sequences sharing an identical inferred V gene, J gene, and CDR3 amino acid sequence. Percentage overlap between repertoires was computed as shared unique clonotypes divided by the size of the smaller repertoire. RTK rarefaction, the Chao1 estimator, and Recon v2.1 estimates of unobserved clonotypes were used to assess repertoire richness. Generation probabilities were computed with OLGA for all TCRbeta clonotypes obtained by the gDNA method from several donors. TCRdb obtained this table from immuneACCESS and retained in-frame rearrangements with V and J assigned. These tables miss some clones; where compared with another copy, unresolved V genes account for less than half of the shortfall, and the remainder is unexplained. V and J calls and clone size come straight from that table; D and trimming were deduced from the DNA. Across this sample there are about 2.4 million clones, with approximately 93% seen only once. The ten largest clones represent about 0.38% of the sample.

Healthy HIV-negative adults with no recently reported acute infections or vaccinations were included as donors. Every donor was a Caucasian adult residing in Nashville, Tennessee, USA. Magnetic negative selection was used to enrich CD4+ T cells, after which naive cells were positively selected on CD45RA and the negative fraction became the memory subset. After blood collection by leukapheresis, PBMCs were isolated using Ficoll-Histopaque density gradient centrifugation and then cryopreserved in the vapor phase of liquid nitrogen. Purity and quantity of every magnetically sorted T cell population were checked by analytical flow cytometry. From each sorted fraction, genomic DNA was isolated and quantified by UV absorbance on a Nanodrop 2000c. This entry belongs to a study of shared clonotypes between healthy human individuals (dated by TCRdb to 2020 to 2022). At the level of the whole study: A couple of women and a few men aged 18 to 49 years were included in the cohort. For each donor, three plates each were used for CD4 naive and CD4 memory, two plates were used for CD8 naive, and one plate was used for CD8 memory. The study deeply sequenced blood TCR repertoires of about five healthy adults to estimate repertoire size and the extent of clonotype sharing between individuals. Different laboratories and diverse techniques were used to prepare libraries and sequence TCR repertoires, to increase sequencing depth and limit assay-specific biases. Each donor's leukapheresis produced roughly between roughly 0.85 and 10 billion PBMCs.

Based on the germline V gene, the CDR1 and CDR2 sequences are KGHSH and LQKENI. Trimming leaves V shorter by 3 bases and J shorter by 7 bases, with the junction holding 3 bases beyond the gene matches. The CDR3 starts with the cysteine, ends with the phenylalanine, and has 13 residues. Only CDR3 DNA remains: 39 bases, in frame from the first base. What the authors observed across the whole study: Clonotypes shared by all four sorted-subset donors showed higher generation probabilities than non-shared clonotypes. Rarefaction of sorted-subset datasets indicated incomplete sequencing despite the large sequencing depth. The genetic and exposure-history diversity represented was limited by the small number of donors. Based on pairwise subsampling, the degree of clonotype sharing among donors was expected to be affected by sequencing depth. Naive subsets generally had larger estimated clonotype richness than memory subsets did. Across four donors, around 5.4% of naive CD4, roughly 3.4% of naive CD8, around 2.1% of memory CD4, and approximately 0.4% of memory CD8 clonotypes were shared. Sampling was restricted to blood, and TCR repertoires in tissue are likely to differ from TCR repertoires in blood.

The receptor's source is a man between 18 and 29 years old in good health. Some clones in this sample may be carry-over from other donors' samples. Sequencing used naive CD4+ T cells from PBMCs. In light of the paper, this sample's cell subset or site label describes: CD45RA+ positively selected. The V gene is TRBV18 and the J gene is TRBJ2-7; 10 middle bases align to TRBD1. The bases read TGTGCCAGCTCACCTGCGGACAGGGGGGAGCAGTACTTC. Its protein product is CASSPADRGEQYF.